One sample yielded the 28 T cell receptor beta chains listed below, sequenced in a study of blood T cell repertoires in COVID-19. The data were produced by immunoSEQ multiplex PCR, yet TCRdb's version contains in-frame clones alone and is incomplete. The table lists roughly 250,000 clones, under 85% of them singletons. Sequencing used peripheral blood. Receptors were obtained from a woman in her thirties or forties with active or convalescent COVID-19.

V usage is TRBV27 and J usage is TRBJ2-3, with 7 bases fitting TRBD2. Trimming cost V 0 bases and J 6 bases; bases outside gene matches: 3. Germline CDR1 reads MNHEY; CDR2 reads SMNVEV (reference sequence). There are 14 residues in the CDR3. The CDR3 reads CASSLSRRGDTQYF. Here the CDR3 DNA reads TGTGCCAGCAGTTTATCGAGGCGGGGGGATACGCAGTATTTT.

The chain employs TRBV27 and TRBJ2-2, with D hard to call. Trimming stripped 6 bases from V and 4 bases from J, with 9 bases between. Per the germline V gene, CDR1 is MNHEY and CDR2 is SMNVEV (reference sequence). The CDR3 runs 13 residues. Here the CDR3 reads CASSPYRTGELFF. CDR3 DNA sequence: TGTGCCAGCAGCCCTTATCGCACCGGGGAGCTGTTTTTT.

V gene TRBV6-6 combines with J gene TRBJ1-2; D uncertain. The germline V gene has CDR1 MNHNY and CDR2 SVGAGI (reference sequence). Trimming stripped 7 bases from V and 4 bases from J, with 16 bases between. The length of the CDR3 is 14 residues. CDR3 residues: CASTFMGGIYGYTF. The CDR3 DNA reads TGTGCCAGCACTTTTATGGGAGGGATCTATGGCTACACCTTC.

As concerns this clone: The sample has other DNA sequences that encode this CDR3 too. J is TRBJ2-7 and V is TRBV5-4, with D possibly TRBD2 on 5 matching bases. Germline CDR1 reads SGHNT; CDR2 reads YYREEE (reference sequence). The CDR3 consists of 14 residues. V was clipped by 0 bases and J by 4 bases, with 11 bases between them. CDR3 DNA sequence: TGTGCCAGCAGCTTGGACCGCGGGCCGTACGAGCAGTACTTC. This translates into CASSLDRGPYEQYF.

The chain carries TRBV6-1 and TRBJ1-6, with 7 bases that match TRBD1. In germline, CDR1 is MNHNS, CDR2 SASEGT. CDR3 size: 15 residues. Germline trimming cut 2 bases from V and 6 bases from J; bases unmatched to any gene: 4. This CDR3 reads CASSERGQSNSPLHF. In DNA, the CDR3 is TGTGCCAGCAGTGAAAGGGGACAGTCTAATTCACCCCTCCACTTT.

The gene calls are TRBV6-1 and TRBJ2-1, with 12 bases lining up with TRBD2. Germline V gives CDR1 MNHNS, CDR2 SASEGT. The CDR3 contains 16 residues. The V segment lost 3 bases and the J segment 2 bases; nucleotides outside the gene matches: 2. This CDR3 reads CASSEASGGAYNEQFF. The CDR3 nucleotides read TGTGCCAGCAGTGAGGCTAGCGGGGGGGCCTACAATGAGCAGTTCTTC.

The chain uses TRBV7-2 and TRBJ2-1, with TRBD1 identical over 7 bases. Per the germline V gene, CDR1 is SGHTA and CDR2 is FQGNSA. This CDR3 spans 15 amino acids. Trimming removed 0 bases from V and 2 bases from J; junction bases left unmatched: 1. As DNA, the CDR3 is TGTGCCAGCAGCTTAGCTCAGGGGGCCTACAATGAGCAGTTCTTC. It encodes CASSLAQGAYNEQFF.

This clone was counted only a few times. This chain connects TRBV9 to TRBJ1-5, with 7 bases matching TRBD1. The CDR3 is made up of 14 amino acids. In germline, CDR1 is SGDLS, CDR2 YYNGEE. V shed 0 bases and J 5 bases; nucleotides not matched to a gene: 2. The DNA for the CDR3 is TGTGCCAGCAGCGTAGAAGGGGGCGATCAGCCCCAGCATTTT. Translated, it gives CASSVEGGDQPQHF.

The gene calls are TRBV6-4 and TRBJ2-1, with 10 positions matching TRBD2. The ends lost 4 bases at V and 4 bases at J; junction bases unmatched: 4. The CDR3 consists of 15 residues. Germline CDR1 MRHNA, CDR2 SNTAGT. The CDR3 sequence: CASSVDSGGYNEQFF. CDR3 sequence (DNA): TGTGCCAGCAGTGTCGATAGCGGGGGGTACAATGAGCAGTTCTTC.

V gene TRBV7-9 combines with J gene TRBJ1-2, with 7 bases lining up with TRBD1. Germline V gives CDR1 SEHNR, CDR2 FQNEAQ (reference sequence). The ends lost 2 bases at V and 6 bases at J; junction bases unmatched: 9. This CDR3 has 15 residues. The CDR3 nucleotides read TGTGCCAGCAGCTTAAACGGACAGGCGGGCGATGGCTACACCTTC. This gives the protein CASSLNGQAGDGYTF.

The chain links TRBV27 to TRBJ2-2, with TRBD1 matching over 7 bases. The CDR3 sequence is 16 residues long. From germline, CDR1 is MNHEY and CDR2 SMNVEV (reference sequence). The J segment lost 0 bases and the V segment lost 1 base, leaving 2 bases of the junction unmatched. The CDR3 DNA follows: TGTGCCAGCAGTTTATACAGGGGCCCGAACACCGGGGAGCTGTTTTTT. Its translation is CASSLYRGPNTGELFF.

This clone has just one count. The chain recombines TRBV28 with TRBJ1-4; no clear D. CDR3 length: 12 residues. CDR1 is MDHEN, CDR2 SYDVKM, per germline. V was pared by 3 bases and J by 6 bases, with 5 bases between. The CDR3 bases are TGTGCCAGCAGTTTGACACATGAAAAACTGTTTTTT. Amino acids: CASSLTHEKLFF.

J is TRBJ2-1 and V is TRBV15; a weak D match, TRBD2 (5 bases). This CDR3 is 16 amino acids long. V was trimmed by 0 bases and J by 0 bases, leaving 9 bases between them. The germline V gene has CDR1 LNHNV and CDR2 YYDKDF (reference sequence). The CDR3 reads CATSRDGGSSYNEQFF. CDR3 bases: TGTGCCACCAGCAGAGATGGAGGAAGCTCCTACAATGAGCAGTTCTTC.

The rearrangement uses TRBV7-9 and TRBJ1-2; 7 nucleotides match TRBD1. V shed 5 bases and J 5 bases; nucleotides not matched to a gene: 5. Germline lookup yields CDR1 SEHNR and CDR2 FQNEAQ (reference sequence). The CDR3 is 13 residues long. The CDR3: CASSLGQTYGYTF. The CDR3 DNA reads TGTGCCAGCAGCCTGGGACAGACGTATGGCTACACCTTC.

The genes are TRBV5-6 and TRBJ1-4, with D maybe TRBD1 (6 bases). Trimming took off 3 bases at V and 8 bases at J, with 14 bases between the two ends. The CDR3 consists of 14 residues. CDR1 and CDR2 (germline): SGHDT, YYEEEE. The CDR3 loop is CASSSDSALEKLFF. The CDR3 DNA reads TGTGCCAGCAGCTCGGACAGCGCTCTCGAAAAACTGTTTTTT.

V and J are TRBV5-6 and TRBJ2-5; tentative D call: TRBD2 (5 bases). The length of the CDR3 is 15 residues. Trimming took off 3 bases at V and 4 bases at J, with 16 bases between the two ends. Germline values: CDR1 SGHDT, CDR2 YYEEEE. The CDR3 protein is CASSWGKIARETQYF. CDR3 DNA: TGTGCCAGCAGCTGGGGTAAGATAGCGCGAGAGACCCAGTACTTC.

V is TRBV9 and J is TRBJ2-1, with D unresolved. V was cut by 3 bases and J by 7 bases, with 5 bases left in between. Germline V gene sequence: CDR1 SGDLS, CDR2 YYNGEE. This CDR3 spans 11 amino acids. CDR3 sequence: CASSAKNEQFF. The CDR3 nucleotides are TGTGCCAGCAGCGCAAAAAATGAGCAGTTCTTC.

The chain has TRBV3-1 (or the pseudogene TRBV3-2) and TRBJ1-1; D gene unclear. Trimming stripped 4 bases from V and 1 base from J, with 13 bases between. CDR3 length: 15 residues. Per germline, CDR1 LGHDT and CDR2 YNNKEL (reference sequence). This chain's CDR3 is CASSPGRLGNTEAFF. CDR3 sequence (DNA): TGTGCCAGCAGCCCCGGGCGACTAGGGAACACTGAAGCTTTCTTT.

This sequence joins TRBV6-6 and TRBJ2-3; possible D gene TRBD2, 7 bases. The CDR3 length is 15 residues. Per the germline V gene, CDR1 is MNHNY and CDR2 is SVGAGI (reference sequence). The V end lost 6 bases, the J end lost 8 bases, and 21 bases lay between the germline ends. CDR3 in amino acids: CASSNQRGGAGTQYF. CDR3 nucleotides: TGTGCCAGCAGCAACCAGAGGGGGGGGGCCGGTACGCAGTATTTT.

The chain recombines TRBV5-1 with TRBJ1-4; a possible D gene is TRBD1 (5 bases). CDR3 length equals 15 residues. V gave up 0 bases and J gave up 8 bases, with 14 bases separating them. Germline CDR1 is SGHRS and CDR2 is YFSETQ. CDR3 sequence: CASSLEGPRGEKLFF. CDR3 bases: TGCGCCAGCAGCTTGGAGGGACCCCGGGGGGAAAAACTGTTTTTT.

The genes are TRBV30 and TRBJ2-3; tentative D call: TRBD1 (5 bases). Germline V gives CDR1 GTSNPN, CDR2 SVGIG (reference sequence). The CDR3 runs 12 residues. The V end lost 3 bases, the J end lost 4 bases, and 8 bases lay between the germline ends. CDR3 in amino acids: CAWSTGADTQYF. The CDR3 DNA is TGTGCCTGGAGCACAGGTGCAGATACGCAGTATTTT.

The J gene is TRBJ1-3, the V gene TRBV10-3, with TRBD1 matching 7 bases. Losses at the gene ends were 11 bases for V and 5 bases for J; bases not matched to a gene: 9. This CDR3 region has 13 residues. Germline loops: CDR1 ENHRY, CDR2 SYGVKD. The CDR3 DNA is TGTGCCGGCGGGACAGACCCGCGAAACACCATATATTTT. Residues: CAGGTDPRNTIYF.

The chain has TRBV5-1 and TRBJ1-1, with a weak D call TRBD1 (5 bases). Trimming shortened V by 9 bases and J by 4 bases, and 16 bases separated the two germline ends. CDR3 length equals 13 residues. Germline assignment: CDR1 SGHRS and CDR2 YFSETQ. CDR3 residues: CATSEGWGTEAFF. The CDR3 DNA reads TGCGCCACCTCGGAGGGGTGGGGCACTGAAGCTTTCTTT.

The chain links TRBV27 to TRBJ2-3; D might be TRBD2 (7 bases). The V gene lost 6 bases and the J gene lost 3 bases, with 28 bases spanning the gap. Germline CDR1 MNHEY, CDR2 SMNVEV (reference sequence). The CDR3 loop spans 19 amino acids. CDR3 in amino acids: CASSPGRGSRGFNTDTQYF. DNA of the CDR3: TGTGCCAGCAGCCCGGGGAGGGGGTCAAGGGGGTTTAATACAGATACGCAGTATTTT.

CDR3 loop: CASSFVGWQGGNQPQHF. The CDR3 DNA reads TGTGCCAGCAGTTTTGTGGGATGGCAGGGGGGCAATCAGCCCCAGCATTTT. This sequence joins TRBV28 and TRBJ1-5; TRBD1 aligns across 7 bases. V shed 3 bases, J shed 2 bases, and the junction held 10 bases outside the gene matches. Germline CDR1 reads MDHEN; CDR2 reads SYDVKM. The length of the CDR3 is 17 residues.

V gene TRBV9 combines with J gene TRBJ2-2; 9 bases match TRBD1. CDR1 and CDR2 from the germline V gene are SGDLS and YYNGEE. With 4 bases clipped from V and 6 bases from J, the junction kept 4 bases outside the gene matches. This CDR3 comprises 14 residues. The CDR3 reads CASSWGQGSGELFF. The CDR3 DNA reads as TGTGCCAGCAGCTGGGGACAGGGATCCGGGGAGCTGTTTTTT. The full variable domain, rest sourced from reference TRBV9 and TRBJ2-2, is DSGVTQTPKHLITATGQRVTLRCSPRSGDLSVYWYQQSLDQGLQFLIQYYNGEERAKGNILERFSAQQFPDLHSELNLSSLELGDSALYFCASSWGQGSGELFFGEGSRLTVL.

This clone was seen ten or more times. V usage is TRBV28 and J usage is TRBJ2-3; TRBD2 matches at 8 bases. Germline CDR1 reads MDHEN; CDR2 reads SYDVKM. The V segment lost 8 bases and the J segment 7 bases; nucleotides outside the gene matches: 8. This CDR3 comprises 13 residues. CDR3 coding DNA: TGTGCCAGCGGGGGCGGGGGGCGGAATACGCAGTATTTT. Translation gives CASGGGGRNTQYF.

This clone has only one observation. The CDR3 loop is CASSSSFEAFF. CDR3 nucleotide sequence: TGTGCCAGCAGTTCGAGTTTTGAAGCTTTCTTT. The chain has TRBV12-3 or TRBV12-4 and TRBJ1-1; D is unclear. This CDR3 spans 11 amino acids. V was trimmed by 4 bases and J by 7 bases, leaving 7 bases between them.